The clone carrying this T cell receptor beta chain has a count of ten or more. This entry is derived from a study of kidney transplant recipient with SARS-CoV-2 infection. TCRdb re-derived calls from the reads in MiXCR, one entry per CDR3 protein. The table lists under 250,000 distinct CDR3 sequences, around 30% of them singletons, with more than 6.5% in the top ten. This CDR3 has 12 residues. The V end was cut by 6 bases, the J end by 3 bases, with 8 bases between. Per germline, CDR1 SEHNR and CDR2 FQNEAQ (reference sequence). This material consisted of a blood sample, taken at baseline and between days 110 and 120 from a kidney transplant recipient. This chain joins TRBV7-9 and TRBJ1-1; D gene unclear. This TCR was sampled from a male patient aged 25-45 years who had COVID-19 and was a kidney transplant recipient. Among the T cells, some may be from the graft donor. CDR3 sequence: CASRETHTEAFF. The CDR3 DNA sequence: TGTGCCAGCAGAGAAACCCACACTGAAGCTTTCTTT.